This T cell receptor (beta chain) derives from a study of blood T cells in healthy people across ages. Findings of the study overall: The study regarded diversity estimates from one million T cells as underestimates. Long-lived and aged donors differed, with more naive CD4+ cells and higher diversity in the long-lived.

The V gene's germline CDR1 is MNHEY and CDR2 SVGAGI. With 5 bases clipped from V and 5 bases from J, the junction kept 5 bases outside the gene matches. This CDR3 is built from 13 residues. This clonotype came up a few times. Its antigen is undetermined. Primers used in a second PCR of about 6 to 12 cycles were a sample-barcoded 5' primer and a J-beta primer mix. In TCRdb, the 5' RACE reads were re-called with MiXCR into one record per CDR3 protein. The data hold 450,000 to 600,000 distinct CDR3 sequences, with roughly a quarter observed a single time. These data also featured in a second study, about T cells of mothers and their children. That paper states: Using around 1.4 ug per 15 ul, all extracted RNA underwent cDNA synthesis. Random nucleotides (2-4) and sample barcodes were added by the M1S primer used in the second PCR.

The sequenced sample was blood. This chain joins TRBV6-5 and TRBJ1-1; 7 bases line up with TRBD1. This TCR was sampled from a boy aged 2 to 9 in good health. The CDR3 region is CASSPGQITEAFF. The CDR3 coding sequence is TGTGCCAGCAGTCCGGGACAGATAACTGAAGCTTTCTTT.